The table lists the clone carrying this T cell receptor beta chain with many counts. Its antigen is currently unknown. The sequence runs out 3 residues before the end of the CDR3; the remainder is reconstructed from the germline J gene. All CVID subjects were on immunoglobulin replacement for at least one year. The data were obtained in a study of T cell clonality in common variable immunodeficiency. Study-level points and caveats: Common variable immunodeficiency TCR beta sequences reportedly had fewer deletions and N-nucleotide insertions.

Profiling relied on immunoSEQ multiplex PCR, and the TCRdb table lists in-frame clones only, not all of them. In total the sample includes 30,000 to 35,000 clones, none of them seen once. V was clipped by 1 base and J by 6 bases, with 7 bases between them. CDR3 size: 12 residues. CDR1 and CDR2 from the germline V gene are SGHNT and YYREEE (reference sequence). The sequenced material came from peripheral blood mononuclear cells. The receptor was derived from a human donor with common variable immunodeficiency. This rearrangement joins TRBV5-4 to TRBJ1-1; unclear D gene. The CDR3: CASSLSGAEAFF. The sequenced CDR3 bases are TGTGCCAGCAGCTTGTCGGGTGCTGAA.